This T cell receptor (beta chain) was observed in a study of T-cell memory formation after mild COVID-19. Study conclusions and caveats: Among clones contracting day 15 to 85, CD4/CD8 was balanced, whereas later expanders leaned CD4+.

This clonotype was picked up many times. Its target is not known. TCRdb re-derived calls from the 5' RACE reads in MiXCR, one entry per CDR3 protein. The sample yields 65,000 to 95,000 distinct CDR3 sequences, about 13% seen once. The CDR3 is 16 residues long. Germline V gene data show CDR1 as LGHNA and CDR2 as YNFKEQ. V lost 0 bases and J lost 5, with 13 bases in between. Sequenced input: PBMCs or a T cell subset sorted from them (not recorded which). The source of this sequence is a man aged 18 to 30 who had mild COVID-19 (a few samples of this study predate the infection). Cell type and time point are not known. The J gene is TRBJ1-4, the V gene TRBV4-2; D is perhaps TRBD1 (6 bases). The CDR3 sequence: CASSQDRGGGNEKLFF. CDR3 DNA sequence: TGTGCCAGCAGCCAAGATCGGGGTGGGGGCAATGAAAAACTGTTTTTT.